These 3 T cell receptor beta chains originate from one sample sequenced in a study of control samples from healthy donors and cancer patients. This table comes from immunoSEQ multiplex PCR, and its TCRdb copy is limited to in-frame clones, with some not included. The profile shows 150,000 or so clones, approximately 93% of them singletons. The specimen sequenced was blood. These receptors were collected from a man aged 18 to 29 in good health.

The chain has TRBV7-8 and TRBJ2-2, with unresolved D. The CDR3 loop spans 13 amino acids. Germline V gene data show CDR1 as SGHVS and CDR2 as FQNEAQ. V was clipped by 5 bases and J by 4 bases, with 8 bases between them. The chain's CDR3 is CASSLRATGELFF. CDR3 in DNA: TGTGCCAGCAGCCTACGGGCCACCGGGGAGCTGTTTTTT.

V usage is TRBV6-2 or TRBV6-3 and J usage is TRBJ1-5, with D possibly matching TRBD1 (5 bases). CDR1 and CDR2 (germline): MNHEY, SVGEGT. The CDR3 covers 16 residues. V lost 5 bases to trimming and J lost 0 bases, with 14 bases between them. DNA of the CDR3: TGTGCCAGCAGTAAGGGGACTTTATATAGCAATCAGCCCCAGCATTTT. Translating it yields CASSKGTLYSNQPQHF.

The rearrangement uses TRBV11-2 and TRBJ2-5; 12 bases map to TRBD2. Germline CDR1 is SGHAT and CDR2 is FQNNGV. The CDR3 spans 14 residues. V was pared by 4 bases and J by 9 bases, with 6 bases of the junction left unmatched. The CDR3: CASSSGLAGTPQYF. The CDR3 DNA follows: TGTGCCAGCAGCTCCGGACTAGCGGGAACCCCCCAGTACTTC. Together with reference TRBV11-2 and TRBJ2-5, the CDR3 gives the full variable domain: EAGVAQSPRYKIIEKRQSVAFWCNPISGHATLYWYQQILGQGPKLLIQFQNNGVVDDSQLPKDRFSAERLKGVDSTLKIQPAKLEDSAVYLCASSSGLAGTPQYFGPGTRLLVL.